This entry concerns a single T cell receptor (beta chain). The antigen it recognizes is unknown. No much larger clone is present one base from it, and per-base qualities are unavailable. These data belong to a study of early T cells in non-severe SARS-CoV-2 infection (dated by TCRdb to about 2021). For context, the study as a whole: Because TCR sequencing relied on bulk RNA taken from unsorted whole blood, pairing of alpha and beta chains was not possible. Overall study outcomes, separate from this receptor: VDJdb matching was skewed toward anti-spike CD8 responses and likely underestimated virus-specific expansions, missing private and CD4 specificities.

This was a case-control study nested in a cohort of healthcare workers in London, UK, who had nasopharyngeal swab PCR tests and blood samples taken every week. Healthcare workers were recruited during the week of the UK lockdown, between 23 and 31 March 2020, and followed weekly for up to about 15 weeks. Library preparation used 5' RACE. The run used a NextSeq 500. To correct for sequencing error and PCR bias, the TCR library protocol tagged individual cDNA molecules with unique molecular identifiers. Sequencing covered both TCR alpha and beta chains, and within each sample the abundances of alpha and beta sequences were tightly co-correlated. From the authors' description of their analysis: Decombinator V4 was used to perform V gene, J gene and CDR3 annotation of TCR sequences. TCRs were defined as expanded if a significant change between any two time points was detected under a Poisson model with p below 0.0001. TCR abundances were normalised to the total number of TCRs sequenced in each sample and reported as counts per million. MAIT TCRs were defined by TRAV1-2 paired with TRAJ12, TRAJ20 or TRAJ33, and iNKT TCRs by TRAV10 paired with TRAJ18. VDJdb, accessed 1 November 2021, was searched for CMV, EBV and SARS-CoV-2 annotated TCRs, with TCRs annotated for multiple antigens excluded. The public reads were reanalyzed by TCRdb: fastp trimming at Q25, MiXCR alignment, in-frame beta chains only. Records with the same CDR3 protein are collapsed into one entry carrying the most frequent genes and DNA. What appears here as the V and J calls and clone size reflects TCRdb's work, not the paper's. The sample table lists 55,000 to 75,000 distinct CDR3 sequences, 7.7% of them with a count of one. Roughly 3.5% of the sample lies in the top ten.

Spanning cysteine to phenylalanine, the CDR3 consists of 13 amino acids. Only the CDR3 DNA is retained, 39 bases long and in frame from the first base. Trimming takes 6 bases from V and 3 bases from J, and the germline ends sit 12 bases apart. The germline V gene supplies CDR1 MNHNS and CDR2 SASEGT. The origin of this receptor is an adult who was a healthcare worker with PCR-confirmed SARS-CoV-2 infection or an uninfected control (not recorded which). Sequencing was done on a sample of whole blood. The chain couples TRBV6-1 to TRBJ2-7; no confident D gene assignment can be made. The DNA sequence is given as TGTGCCAGCAGCCTCAGAAGCAGCTACGAGCAGTACTTC. This translates into CASSLRSSYEQYF.